Listed below are T cell receptor beta chains from one sample, sequenced in a study of shared clonotypes between healthy human individuals. Assay: immunoSEQ multiplex PCR; the TCRdb copy retains only in-frame clones and omits some. The sample has a few hundred thousand clones, around 79% seen once; the top ten hold more than 10%. Sequenced sample: PBMCs. The receptors were sampled from a woman in her thirties or forties in good health. Some clones in this sample may be carry-over from other donors' samples. Each CDR3 is given with its conserved first and last residue. Fields, in order: D gene, V gene, J gene, CDR3 length, clone size, CDR3 protein, CDR3 DNA. D genes are given only for firm matches. Clone size is not always given. Where it is, it says once, few, many or a class for expanded clones.

D gene: TRBD1; V gene: TRBV6-1; J gene: TRBJ2-3; CDR3 length: 15; clone size: -; CDR3 protein: CASRRTGTDTDTQYF; CDR3 DNA: TGTGCCAGCAGGCGAACCGGGACAGATACAGATACGCAGTATTTT
D gene: -; V gene: TRBV5-1; J gene: TRBJ1-1; CDR3 length: 13; clone size: -; CDR3 protein: CASSAQGNTEAFF; CDR3 DNA: TGCGCCAGCAGCGCACAGGGGAACACTGAAGCTTTCTTT
D gene: -; V gene: TRBV5-1; J gene: TRBJ1-1; CDR3 length: 13; clone size: -; CDR3 protein: CASSLEVNTEAFF; CDR3 DNA: TGCGCCAGCAGCTTGGAAGTAAACACTGAAGCTTTCTTT
D gene: -; V gene: TRBV7-2; J gene: TRBJ1-2; CDR3 length: 15; clone size: -; CDR3 protein: CASRLNSGDHYGYTF; CDR3 DNA: TGTGCCAGCAGGCTTAATTCAGGGGACCACTATGGCTACACCTTC
D gene: TRBD1; V gene: TRBV6-6; J gene: TRBJ1-2; CDR3 length: 13; clone size: -; CDR3 protein: CASSYGGTESYTF; CDR3 DNA: TGTGCCAGCAGTTACGGGGGGACAGAAAGCTACACCTTC
D gene: -; V gene: TRBV29-1; J gene: TRBJ2-7; CDR3 length: 11; clone size: -; CDR3 protein: CSVVAAYEQYF; CDR3 DNA: TGCAGCGTGGTGGCGGCCTACGAGCAGTACTTC
D gene: -; V gene: TRBV18; J gene: TRBJ1-5; CDR3 length: 14; clone size: few; CDR3 protein: CASSPDGGNQPQHF; CDR3 DNA: TGTGCCAGCTCACCTGACGGGGGGAATCAGCCCCAGCATTTT
D gene: -; V gene: TRBV7-2; J gene: TRBJ1-1; CDR3 length: 15; clone size: few; CDR3 protein: CASSLTTVLNTEAFF; CDR3 DNA: TGTGCCAGCAGCCTTACGACAGTTCTCAACACTGAAGCTTTCTTT
D gene: TRBD1; V gene: TRBV5-1; J gene: TRBJ2-1; CDR3 length: 14; clone size: -; CDR3 protein: CASSLGQGYNEQFF; CDR3 DNA: TGCGCCAGCAGCTTGGGACAGGGCTACAATGAGCAGTTCTTC
D gene: TRBD2; V gene: TRBV7-2; J gene: TRBJ2-3; CDR3 length: 15; clone size: -; CDR3 protein: CASSYTSVSTDTQYF; CDR3 DNA: TGTGCCAGCAGCTATACTAGCGTTAGCACAGATACGCAGTATTTT
D gene: TRBD2; V gene: TRBV18; J gene: TRBJ2-2; CDR3 length: 17; clone size: -; CDR3 protein: CASSPSTSGGNTGELFF; CDR3 DNA: TGTGCCAGCTCACCTTCGACTAGCGGGGGGAACACCGGGGAGCTGTTTTTT
D gene: -; V gene: TRBV11-2; J gene: TRBJ2-7; CDR3 length: 13; clone size: -; CDR3 protein: CASSSNSIYEQYF; CDR3 DNA: TGTGCCAGCAGCTCAAATAGCATCTACGAGCAGTACTTC
D gene: -; V gene: TRBV13; J gene: TRBJ1-2; CDR3 length: 13; clone size: -; CDR3 protein: CASSSYGNYGYTF; CDR3 DNA: TGTGCCAGCAGCTCCTATGGTAACTATGGCTACACCTTC
D gene: -; V gene: TRBV28; J gene: TRBJ2-7; CDR3 length: 15; clone size: -; CDR3 protein: CASRANAGSVYEQYF; CDR3 DNA: TGTGCCAGCAGAGCGAACGCGGGATCGGTCTACGAGCAGTACTTC
D gene: -; V gene: TRBV7-2; J gene: TRBJ1-1; CDR3 length: 12; clone size: -; CDR3 protein: CARGAWDTEAFF; CDR3 DNA: TGTGCCAGGGGGGCTTGGGACACTGAAGCTTTCTTT
D gene: TRBD1; V gene: TRBV6-1; J gene: TRBJ1-2; CDR3 length: 13; clone size: -; CDR3 protein: CASSMTGSNGYTF; CDR3 DNA: TGTGCCAGCAGTATGACAGGGAGTAATGGCTACACCTTC
D gene: -; V gene: TRBV11-2; J gene: TRBJ2-2; CDR3 length: 11; clone size: -; CDR3 protein: CAVSYLEELFF; CDR3 DNA: TGTGCTGTTTCCTATTTAGAGGAGCTGTTTTTT
D gene: -; V gene: TRBV4-2; J gene: TRBJ1-1; CDR3 length: 13; clone size: -; CDR3 protein: CASSQDFDGEAFF; CDR3 DNA: TGTGCCAGCAGCCAAGATTTTGACGGCGAAGCTTTCTTT
D gene: -; V gene: TRBV4-1; J gene: TRBJ2-3; CDR3 length: 18; clone size: -; CDR3 protein: CASSQEGRGYLGTDTQYF; CDR3 DNA: TGCGCCAGCAGCCAAGAAGGGCGGGGTTACCTTGGAACAGATACGCAGTATTTT
D gene: TRBD1; V gene: TRBV2; J gene: TRBJ1-5; CDR3 length: 16; clone size: -; CDR3 protein: CASSEEGAGGSQPQHF; CDR3 DNA: TGTGCCAGCAGTGAAGAGGGGGCGGGGGGTAGTCAGCCCCAGCATTTT
D gene: -; V gene: TRBV30; J gene: TRBJ2-5; CDR3 length: 13; clone size: few; CDR3 protein: CAYLLAPEETQYF; CDR3 DNA: TGTGCCTACCTCCTAGCGCCCGAAGAGACCCAGTACTTC
D gene: TRBD2; V gene: TRBV2; J gene: TRBJ2-7; CDR3 length: 16; clone size: few; CDR3 protein: CASSRLAGGSSYEQYF; CDR3 DNA: TGTGCCAGCAGTCGACTAGCGGGAGGGAGTTCCTACGAGCAGTACTTC
D gene: -; V gene: TRBV5-1; J gene: TRBJ1-4; CDR3 length: 15; clone size: -; CDR3 protein: CASSLSGTRNEKLFF; CDR3 DNA: TGCGCCAGCAGCTTATCCGGGACAAGGAATGAAAAACTGTTTTTT
D gene: TRBD1; V gene: TRBV7-2; J gene: TRBJ2-1; CDR3 length: 17; clone size: once; CDR3 protein: CASSGAKGQGAWNEQFF; CDR3 DNA: TGTGCCAGCAGCGGGGCTAAGGGACAGGGGGCTTGGAATGAGCAGTTCTTC
D gene: TRBD2; V gene: TRBV5-4; J gene: TRBJ2-2; CDR3 length: 16; clone size: -; CDR3 protein: CASSPTSGSWAGELFF; CDR3 DNA: TGTGCCAGCAGCCCCACTAGCGGGAGCTGGGCCGGGGAGCTGTTTTTT
D gene: -; V gene: TRBV9; J gene: TRBJ2-1; CDR3 length: 14; clone size: -; CDR3 protein: CASSAPSSINEQFF; CDR3 DNA: TGTGCCAGCAGCGCGCCCTCTAGCATCAATGAGCAGTTCTTC
D gene: -; V gene: TRBV7-2; J gene: TRBJ2-5; CDR3 length: 14; clone size: -; CDR3 protein: CASSLLTTRETQYF; CDR3 DNA: TGTGCCAGCAGCTTACTCACAACTAGGGAGACCCAGTACTTC
D gene: TRBD1; V gene: TRBV5-1; J gene: TRBJ2-7; CDR3 length: 14; clone size: -; CDR3 protein: CASSLGQGSNEQYF; CDR3 DNA: TGCGCCAGCAGCTTGGGACAGGGATCGAACGAGCAGTACTTC
D gene: -; V gene: TRBV5-4; J gene: TRBJ2-1; CDR3 length: 15; clone size: -; CDR3 protein: CASSSQGGTYNEQFF; CDR3 DNA: TGTGCCAGCAGCTCTCAGGGGGGCACCTACAATGAGCAGTTCTTC
D gene: -; V gene: TRBV5-1; J gene: TRBJ2-2; CDR3 length: 13; clone size: -; CDR3 protein: CASRGTPTGELFF; CDR3 DNA: TGCGCCAGCAGGGGAACCCCCACCGGGGAGCTGTTTTTT
D gene: -; V gene: TRBV5-1; J gene: TRBJ2-3; CDR3 length: 14; clone size: -; CDR3 protein: CASSFQDFTDTQYF; CDR3 DNA: TGCGCCAGCAGCTTTCAAGATTTCACAGATACGCAGTATTTT
D gene: TRBD1; V gene: TRBV5-4; J gene: TRBJ2-5; CDR3 length: 17; clone size: -; CDR3 protein: CASSLWGVGQGQETQYF; CDR3 DNA: TGTGCCAGCAGCTTGTGGGGGGTGGGACAGGGGCAAGAGACCCAGTACTTC
D gene: -; V gene: TRBV5-1; J gene: TRBJ1-1; CDR3 length: 16; clone size: -; CDR3 protein: CASTPRGDRENTEAFF; CDR3 DNA: TGCGCCAGCACCCCTAGGGGCGACAGAGAGAACACTGAAGCTTTCTTT
D gene: -; V gene: TRBV5-1; J gene: TRBJ2-2; CDR3 length: 13; clone size: once; CDR3 protein: CASSLEGHGELFF; CDR3 DNA: TGCGCCAGCAGCTTGGAGGGTCATGGGGAGCTGTTTTTT
D gene: -; V gene: TRBV19; J gene: TRBJ2-7; CDR3 length: 15; clone size: once; CDR3 protein: CASSRRQGGSYEQYF; CDR3 DNA: TGTGCCAGTAGTCGTCGCCAGGGTGGATCCTACGAGCAGTACTTC
D gene: -; V gene: TRBV7-6; J gene: TRBJ2-1; CDR3 length: 13; clone size: -; CDR3 protein: CASSQEQGREQFF; CDR3 DNA: TGTGCCAGCAGTCAAGAGCAGGGTAGGGAGCAGTTCTTC
D gene: TRBD2; V gene: TRBV7-2; J gene: TRBJ2-1; CDR3 length: 16; clone size: -; CDR3 protein: CASSLEGTSASNEQFF; CDR3 DNA: TGTGCCAGCAGCTTAGAGGGGACTAGCGCCTCCAATGAGCAGTTCTTC
D gene: -; V gene: TRBV29-1; J gene: TRBJ2-2; CDR3 length: 12; clone size: few; CDR3 protein: CSVGPRVGELFF; CDR3 DNA: TGCAGCGTTGGGCCTCGGGTCGGGGAGCTGTTTTTT
D gene: -; V gene: TRBV5-1; J gene: TRBJ2-2; CDR3 length: 14; clone size: -; CDR3 protein: CASSPGTDTGELFF; CDR3 DNA: TGCGCCAGCAGCCCTGGGACTGACACCGGGGAGCTGTTTTTT
D gene: TRBD2; V gene: TRBV28; J gene: TRBJ2-4; CDR3 length: 18; clone size: -; CDR3 protein: CASSLSGGSGRPKNIQYF; CDR3 DNA: TGTGCCAGCAGTTTATCAGGAGGCAGCGGGAGACCCAAAAACATTCAGTACTTC
D gene: -; V gene: TRBV11-2; J gene: TRBJ2-7; CDR3 length: 17; clone size: -; CDR3 protein: CASSLDHSRSFPYEQYF; CDR3 DNA: TGTGCCAGCAGCTTAGATCATTCCCGGAGTTTCCCCTACGAGCAGTACTTC
D gene: -; V gene: TRBV5-6; J gene: TRBJ2-5; CDR3 length: 14; clone size: once; CDR3 protein: CASSFRGAEETQYF; CDR3 DNA: TGTGCCAGCAGCTTTCGAGGGGCGGAGGAGACCCAGTACTTC
D gene: TRBD1; V gene: TRBV7-2; J gene: TRBJ2-1; CDR3 length: 15; clone size: -; CDR3 protein: CASRETGTSYNEQFF; CDR3 DNA: TGTGCCAGCAGGGAGACAGGGACGTCCTACAATGAGCAGTTCTTC
D gene: -; V gene: TRBV6-5; J gene: TRBJ2-7; CDR3 length: 15; clone size: -; CDR3 protein: CASSTPAGGSYEQYF; CDR3 DNA: TGTGCCAGCAGTACCCCCGCCGGGGGTTCCTACGAGCAGTACTTC
D gene: -; V gene: TRBV25-1; J gene: TRBJ1-5; CDR3 length: 18; clone size: -; CDR3 protein: CASSEYPKVDESNQPQHF; CDR3 DNA: TGTGCCAGCAGTGAATACCCTAAGGTGGATGAGTCAAATCAGCCCCAGCATTTT
D gene: -; V gene: TRBV18; J gene: TRBJ1-1; CDR3 length: 13; clone size: -; CDR3 protein: CASSPIMDTEAFF; CDR3 DNA: TGTGCCAGCTCCCCGATAATGGACACTGAAGCTTTCTTT
D gene: TRBD2; V gene: TRBV4-2; J gene: TRBJ2-3; CDR3 length: 16; clone size: -; CDR3 protein: CASSQELAGGTDTQYF; CDR3 DNA: TGTGCCAGCAGCCAAGAACTAGCGGGAGGCACAGATACGCAGTATTTT
D gene: -; V gene: TRBV27; J gene: TRBJ2-1; CDR3 length: 11; clone size: few; CDR3 protein: CASAIGGEQFF; CDR3 DNA: TGTGCCAGCGCCATTGGGGGTGAGCAGTTCTTC
D gene: -; V gene: TRBV10-1; J gene: TRBJ1-1; CDR3 length: 14; clone size: -; CDR3 protein: CASSGTALGTEAFF; CDR3 DNA: TGCGCCAGCAGTGGAACAGCCCTGGGGACTGAAGCTTTCTTT
D gene: TRBD1; V gene: TRBV11-3; J gene: TRBJ2-2; CDR3 length: 18; clone size: -; CDR3 protein: CASRSGGQGASNTGELFF; CDR3 DNA: TGTGCCAGCAGGTCCGGGGGACAGGGGGCCTCGAACACCGGGGAGCTGTTTTTT
D gene: -; V gene: TRBV9; J gene: TRBJ2-7; CDR3 length: 13; clone size: once; CDR3 protein: CASSVGPSYEQYF; CDR3 DNA: TGTGCCAGCAGCGTAGGGCCGTCCTACGAGCAGTACTTC